A single sample is the source of the 8 T cell receptor beta chains below, sequenced in a study of identifying expanded T cells in peripheral blood. This table comes from immunoSEQ multiplex PCR, and its TCRdb copy is limited to in-frame clones, with some not included. Among approximately 80,000 clones listed, 84% were seen once. The sequenced sample was blood. The origin of the receptors is a person aged 18 to 75 in good health.

The chain employs TRBV30 and TRBJ1-4, with D unclear. Trimming took 2 bases from V and 0 from J, leaving 4 bases between them. CDR1 and CDR2 from the germline V gene are GTSNPN and SVGIG (reference sequence). CDR3 length: 13 amino acids. The CDR3 here is CAWSTATNEKLFF. The CDR3 nucleotides are TGTGCCTGGAGTACAGCAACTAATGAAAAACTGTTTTTT.

This clone has just one count. The chain recombines TRBV14 with TRBJ2-3; perhaps TRBD2 as D (6 bases). The CDR3 sequence is 15 residues long. CDR1 and CDR2 from the germline V gene are SGHDN and FVKESK. V dropped 1 base and J dropped 8 bases, with 16 bases sitting between them. CDR3 sequence reads: CASSQVGGSGGTQYF. The CDR3 bases are TGTGCCAGCAGCCAAGTCGGGGGTAGTGGAGGTACGCAGTATTTT.

This chain connects TRBV6-6 to TRBJ1-4; D remains ambiguous. The V end lost 5 bases, the J end lost 1 base, and 8 bases lay between the germline ends. This CDR3 spans 14 amino acids. The germline V gene has CDR1 MNHNY and CDR2 SVGAGI (reference sequence). CDR3 DNA sequence: TGTGCCAGCAGTAACGGGCAAACTAATGAAAAACTGTTTTTT. Its translation is CASSNGQTNEKLFF.

The V and J genes are TRBV5-1 and TRBJ2-7; D gene unclear. Per germline, CDR1 SGHRS and CDR2 YFSETQ. The V and J ends lost 0 bases and 7 bases respectively, with 11 bases between them. This CDR3 has 13 residues. This CDR3 reads CASSLGPNREQYF. CDR3 bases: TGCGCCAGCAGCTTGGGCCCTAATCGGGAGCAGTACTTC.

V usage is TRBV18 and J usage is TRBJ2-5; 7 bases agree with TRBD1. This CDR3 has 15 residues. The J segment lost 5 bases and the V segment lost 4 bases, leaving 10 bases of the junction unmatched. CDR1 and CDR2 from the germline V gene are KGHSH and LQKENI. CDR3 protein: CASSLSWETGETQYF. In nucleotides, the CDR3 is TGTGCCAGCTCACTTTCATGGGAGACAGGGGAGACCCAGTACTTC.

The genes are TRBV2 and TRBJ2-7, with a possible D match to TRBD1 (5 bases). V gave up 7 bases and J gave up 2 bases, with 12 bases separating them. This CDR3 region has 13 residues. Germline lookup yields CDR1 SNHLY and CDR2 FYNNEI. CDR3 DNA: TGTGCCAGCAATCTAGGACATGCCTACGAGCAGTACTTC. It is translated as CASNLGHAYEQYF.

The CDR3 protein is CASSLHAGVGETQYF. Here the CDR3 DNA reads TGTGCCAGCAGCTTACACGCGGGAGTGGGAGAGACCCAGTACTTC. The chain is built from TRBV11-2 and TRBJ2-5; 7 bases match TRBD2. Per the germline V gene, CDR1 is SGHAT and CDR2 is FQNNGV. V gave up 2 bases and J gave up 4 bases; unmatched junction bases: 7. The CDR3 has 15 amino acids.

A note on this clone: At one of its ends the junction is not consistent with the germline gene, which may arise from a read error. The rearrangement joins TRBV28 to TRBJ2-7, with D tentatively TRBD1 (5 bases). Germline V gene sequence: CDR1 MDHEN, CDR2 SYDVKM. The CDR3 contains 14 residues. The DNA of the CDR3 is TGTGCCAGCAGTTTTGGGCAGGGCTCCCACGAGCAGTACTTC. Its translation is CASSFGQGSHEQYF.